This entry features one T cell receptor beta chain sequence. Study processing details: Nucleated cell counts were estimated from reference gene primer amplification. Generated by immunoSEQ multiplex PCR, the TCRdb table keeps only in-frame clones and is missing some. Clone size and V and J calls were adopted from that table, with D and trimming inferred from the DNA. This table holds approximately 250,000 clones, more than 85% found once. This entry is derived from a study of blood T cell repertoires in COVID-19. Background on the study: From the United States, Italy and Spain came samples of acute and convalescent COVID-19. Sources were T cells, B-cell-depleted T cells, or PBMCs; the material itself was cDNA or gDNA.

V lost 2 bases and J lost 0; bases outside the gene matches: 3. The length of the CDR3 is 15 residues. CDR1 and CDR2 from the germline V gene are SGHNT and YYREEE (reference sequence). The sample comprised PBMCs or T cells enriched from blood (not recorded which). This clonotype was obtained from a man aged 35 to 55 who had been exposed to COVID-19. The V gene is TRBV5-4, the J gene TRBJ2-3; TRBD2 agrees at 7 bases. Here the CDR3 reads CASSFSGTSTDTQYF. For the CDR3, the DNA is TGTGCCAGCAGCTTCAGCGGGACTAGCACAGATACGCAGTATTTT.